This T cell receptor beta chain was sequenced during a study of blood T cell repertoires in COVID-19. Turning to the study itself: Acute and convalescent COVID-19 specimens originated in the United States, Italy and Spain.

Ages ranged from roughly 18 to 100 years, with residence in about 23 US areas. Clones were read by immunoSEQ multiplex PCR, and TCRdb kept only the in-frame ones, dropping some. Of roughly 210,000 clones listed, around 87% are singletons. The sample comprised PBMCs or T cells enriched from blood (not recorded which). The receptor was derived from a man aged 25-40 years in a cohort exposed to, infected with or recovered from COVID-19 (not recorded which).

In DNA, the CDR3 is TGTGCCAGCAGTTTAGACAGGGGGCGATACGAGCAGTACTTC. This encodes CASSLDRGRYEQYF. This rearrangement joins TRBV28 to TRBJ2-7; 10 bases fit TRBD1. V dropped 2 bases and J dropped 4; count of bases not matched to a gene: 2. The CDR3 spans 14 residues. Germline V CDR1 and CDR2: MDHEN, SYDVKM.